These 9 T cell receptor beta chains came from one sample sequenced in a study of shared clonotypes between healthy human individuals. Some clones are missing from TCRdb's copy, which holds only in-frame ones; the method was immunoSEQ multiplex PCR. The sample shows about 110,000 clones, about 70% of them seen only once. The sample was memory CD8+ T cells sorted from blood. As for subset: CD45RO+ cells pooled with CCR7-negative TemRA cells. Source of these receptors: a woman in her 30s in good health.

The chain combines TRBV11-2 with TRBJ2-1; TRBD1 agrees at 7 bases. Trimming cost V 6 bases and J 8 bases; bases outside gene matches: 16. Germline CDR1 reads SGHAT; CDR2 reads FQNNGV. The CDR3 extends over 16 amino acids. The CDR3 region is CASRTGDRSQFDEQFF. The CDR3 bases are TGTGCCAGCAGAACAGGGGACCGTTCCCAATTCGATGAGCAGTTCTTC. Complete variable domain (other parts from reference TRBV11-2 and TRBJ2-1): EAGVAQSPRYKIIEKRQSVAFWCNPISGHATLYWYQQILGQGPKLLIQFQNNGVVDDSQLPKDRFSAERLKGVDSTLKIQPAKLEDSAVYLCASRTGDRSQFDEQFFGPGTRLTVL.

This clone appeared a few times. The DNA for the CDR3 is TGTGCCAGCTGGGACACCGGGGAGCTGTTTTTT. It is translated as CASWDTGELFF. The rearrangement joins TRBV7-9 to TRBJ2-2; the D is unclear. Germline CDR1 SEHNR, CDR2 FQNEAQ (reference sequence). The CDR3 loop spans 11 amino acids. Trimming removed 8 bases from V and 3 bases from J, with 4 bases in between.

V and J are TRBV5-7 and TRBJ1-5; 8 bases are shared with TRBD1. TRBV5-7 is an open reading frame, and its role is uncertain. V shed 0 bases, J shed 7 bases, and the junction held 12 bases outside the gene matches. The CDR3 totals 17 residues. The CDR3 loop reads CASSLARGTGSRQPQHF. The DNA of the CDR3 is TGTGCCAGCAGCTTGGCCCGGGGGACAGGATCGAGGCAGCCCCAGCATTTT.

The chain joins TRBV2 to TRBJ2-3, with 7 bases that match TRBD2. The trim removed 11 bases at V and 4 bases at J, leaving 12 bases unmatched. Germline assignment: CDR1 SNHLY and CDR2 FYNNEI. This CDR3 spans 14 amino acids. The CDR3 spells CAVGEGGPADTQYF. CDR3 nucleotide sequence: TGTGCCGTCGGGGAGGGAGGGCCGGCAGATACGCAGTATTTT. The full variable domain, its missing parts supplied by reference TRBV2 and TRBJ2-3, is EPEVTQTPSHQVTQMGQEVILRCVPISNHLYFYWYRQILGQKVEFLVSFYNNEISEKSEIFDDQFSVERPDGSNFTLKIRSTKLEDSAMYFCAVGEGGPADTQYFGPGTRLTVL.

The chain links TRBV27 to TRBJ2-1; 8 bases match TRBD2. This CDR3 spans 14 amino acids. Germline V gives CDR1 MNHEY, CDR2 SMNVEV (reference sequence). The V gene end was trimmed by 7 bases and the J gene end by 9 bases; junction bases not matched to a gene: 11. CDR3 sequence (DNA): TGTGCCAGCACCATAACTAGCGGAGCAGCTGAGCAGTTCTTC. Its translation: CASTITSGAAEQFF.

CDR3 sequence reads: CASSLSPGQGWVRGYTF. In DNA form, the CDR3 reads TGTGCCAGCAGTTTATCGCCGGGACAGGGATGGGTTCGGGGCTACACCTTC. The chain links TRBV27 to TRBJ1-2; TRBD1 aligns across 9 bases. Germline V gene lookup returns CDR1 MNHEY and CDR2 SMNVEV (reference sequence). This CDR3 spans 17 amino acids. J lost 8 bases, V lost 0 bases, and 13 bases had no gene match.

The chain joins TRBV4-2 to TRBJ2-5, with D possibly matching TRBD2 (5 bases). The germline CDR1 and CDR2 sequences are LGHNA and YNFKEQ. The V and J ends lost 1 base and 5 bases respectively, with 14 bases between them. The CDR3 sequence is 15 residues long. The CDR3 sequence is CASSQGGPGWETQYF. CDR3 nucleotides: TGTGCCAGCAGCCAAGGGGGTCCGGGATGGGAGACCCAGTACTTC.

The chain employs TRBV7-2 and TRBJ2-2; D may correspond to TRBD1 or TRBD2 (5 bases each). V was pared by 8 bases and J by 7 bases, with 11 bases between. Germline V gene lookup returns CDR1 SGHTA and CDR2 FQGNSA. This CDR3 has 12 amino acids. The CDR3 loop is CASGGPGGELFF. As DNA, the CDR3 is TGTGCCAGCGGGGGACCGGGCGGGGAGCTGTTTTTT. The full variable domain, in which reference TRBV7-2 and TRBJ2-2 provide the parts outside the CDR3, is GAGVSQSPSNKVTEKGKDVELRCDPISGHTALYWYRQSLGQGLEFLIYFQGNSAPDKSGLPSDRFSAERTGGSVSTLTIQRTQQEDSAVYLCASGGPGGELFFGEGSRLTVL.

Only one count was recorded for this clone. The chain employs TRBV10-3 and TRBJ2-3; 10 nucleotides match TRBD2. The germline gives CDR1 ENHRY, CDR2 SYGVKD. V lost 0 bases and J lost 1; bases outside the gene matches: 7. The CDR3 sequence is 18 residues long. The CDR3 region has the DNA TGTGCCATCAGTGAGTCGATCTCCCTAGCGGGGGGCACAGATACGCAGTATTTT. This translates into CAISESISLAGGTDTQYF.